A single count supports the clone carrying this TCR beta chain. Everyone who gave samples was a healthy Caucasian. The CDR3 has 15 residues. Germline CDR1 is LNHDA and CDR2 is SQIVND (reference sequence). Trimming shortened V by 9 bases and J by 1 base, and 18 bases separated the two germline ends. This record belongs to a study of identical twins. TCRdb called the 5' RACE reads again in MiXCR, with one record for every CDR3 protein. The sample holds roughly 1.6 million distinct CDR3 sequences, about 32% seen once. The clonotype was recovered from a newborn girl in good health. The chain couples TRBV19 to TRBJ1-1; tentatively, D is TRBD1 (5 bases). The sequenced material came from cord blood. The CDR3 sequence: CASRRDQTRNTEAFF. CDR3 sequence (DNA): TGTGCCAGCCGCCGGGACCAGACCCGGAACACTGAAGCTTTCTTT.